Given below is one T cell receptor beta chain in context. Its binding antigen is unknown. Per-nucleotide qualities are absent, and no much larger clonotype sits a single base away. The data belong to a study of T cell repertoires in cytomegalovirus infection (dated by TCRdb to between 2019 and 2020). Background for the entire study: Recently identified HLA-C-restricted CMV epitopes, whose presentation resists viral immunomodulation, were targeted by peptide stimulations together with well-studied HLA-B-restricted epitopes. Because public TCR beta signatures pointed to carriage of CMV infection together with the matching HLA type, the HLA type of each donor mattered for the analysis. Here is what the overall study found, with its caveats: In the ex vivo response, HLA-C-restricted CMV-specific TCR beta clonotypes were dominant, and in two of eight donors the single most frequent clonotype came from this HLA-C-restricted group. In both this cohort and an independent roughly 350-donor cohort, the cumulative frequency of public TCR beta family members distinguished carriers of CMV infection plus the relevant HLA type.

The sample was run on an Illumina HiSeq 1500. In-frame beta chains were kept once TCRdb had trimmed the public reads at Q25 with fastp and called clones with MiXCR. Rows with one shared CDR3 protein collapse into an entry with the most common genes and DNA. The sample contains 900,000 to 950,000 distinct CDR3 sequences, roughly 30% of them found a single time. Of the sample, about an eighth is held by the ten largest clones. CDR1 is given as MNHEY and CDR2 as SMNVEV, both from the germline V gene (reference sequence). Relative to germline, V is missing 4 bases and J is missing 2 bases, with 5 bases of the junction outside any gene match. The CDR3 numbers 16 residues from cysteine through phenylalanine. The read is trimmed to its CDR3 DNA, 48 bases read in frame from base 1. What the treatment or condition label conveys for this sample: in vitro stimulation with specific CMV peptide epitopes to enrich CMV-specific T cells.

In this chain, TRBV27 is recombined with TRBJ2-1; 10 junctional bases match TRBD2. The sample consisted of cultured CD8+ T cells from PBMCs, taken from culture after CMV antigen stimulation. The TCR comes from a human donor in good health (CMV status not recorded). Some clones in this sample may be carry-over from other donors' samples. The sequenced DNA: TGTGCCAGCAGTTATATGAGCGGGGGGGCCTACAATGAGCAGTTCTTC. It encodes CASSYMSGGAYNEQFF.